Below are 32 T cell receptor beta chains sequenced from a single sample in a study of blood T cell repertoires in COVID-19. Sequenced by immunoSEQ multiplex PCR; TCRdb stores in-frame clones only, minus some. The sample shows roughly 140,000 clones, more than 80% of them seen only once. Sequencing used peripheral blood. The receptors derive from a human donor with acute or convalescent COVID-19. The donor label of this sample is uncertain.

This sequence joins TRBV18 and TRBJ2-7, with 7 positions matching TRBD1. Germline CDR1 and CDR2: KGHSH and LQKENI. The CDR3 contains 14 residues. V shed 4 bases and J 2 bases; nucleotides not matched to a gene: 5. CDR3 nucleotides: TGTGCCAGCTCACTATTAGACAGGGCCTACGAGCAGTACTTC. It is translated as CASSLLDRAYEQYF.

This clone was recorded once. The chain couples TRBV5-4 to TRBJ2-5, with a weak D call TRBD2 (6 bases). The germline V gene has CDR1 SGHNT and CDR2 YYREEE (reference sequence). Trimming left V 3 bases short and J 7 bases short, with 16 bases between. This CDR3 is 14 amino acids long. CDR3 nucleotide sequence: TGTGCCAGCAGCTCCGCTAGCGACTCCGGGACCCAGTACTTC. Translating it yields CASSSASDSGTQYF.

V usage is TRBV2 and J usage is TRBJ2-1; 9 nucleotides agree with TRBD2. Germline CDR1 is SNHLY and CDR2 is FYNNEI. The V gene end was trimmed by 6 bases and the J gene end by 7 bases; junction bases not matched to a gene: 7. This CDR3 region has 14 residues. This CDR3 reads CASRSASGGNEQFF. In DNA, the CDR3 is TGTGCCAGCAGGTCAGCAAGCGGGGGGAATGAGCAGTTCTTC. The full variable domain, its missing parts supplied by reference TRBV2 and TRBJ2-1, is EPEVTQTPSHQVTQMGQEVILRCVPISNHLYFYWYRQILGQKVEFLVSFYNNEISEKSEIFDDQFSVERPDGSNFTLKIRSTKLEDSAMYFCASRSASGGNEQFFGPGTRLTVL.

CDR3 sequence (DNA): TGTGCCAGCAGCCGGACGGGAGGGTGGCAAAACATTCAGTACTTC. This gives the protein CASSRTGGWQNIQYF. The chain combines TRBV5-6 with TRBJ2-4; 8 bases line up with TRBD2. This CDR3 is built from 15 residues. V trimming: 4 bases; J trimming: 5 bases; junction bases outside the gene matches: 8. Germline lookup yields CDR1 SGHDT and CDR2 YYEEEE.

The V call is TRBV5-1, the J call TRBJ1-4; a possible D gene is TRBD1 (6 bases). Trimming took 4 bases from V and 7 from J, leaving 14 bases between them. Looked up from germline, CDR1 is SGHRS and CDR2 is YFSETQ. The CDR3 has 14 amino acids. CDR3 amino acids: CASSPGRGSEKLFF. For the CDR3, the DNA is TGCGCCAGCAGCCCGGGTAGGGGGAGTGAAAAACTGTTTTTT. The variable domain in full, with the rest retrieved from reference TRBV5-1 and TRBJ1-4, is KAGVTQTPRYLIKTRGQQVTLSCSPISGHRSVSWYQQTPGQGLQFLFEYFSETQRNKGNFPGRFSGRQFSNSRSEMNVSTLELGDSALYLCASSPGRGSEKLFFGSGTQLSVL.

This clone was seen just once. The chain links TRBV27 to TRBJ1-1; D not certain. The CDR3 contains 14 residues. Germline lookup yields CDR1 MNHEY and CDR2 SMNVEV (reference sequence). V was cut by 5 bases and J by 3 bases, with 13 bases left in between. In DNA form, the CDR3 reads TGTGCCAGCAGTCCCCGAGCCCTGCACACTGAAGCTTTCTTT. Translated: CASSPRALHTEAFF.

This clone was counted between two and nine times. The chain employs TRBV5-1 and TRBJ1-1; no clear D. Germline-derived CDR1 and CDR2 are SGHRS and YFSETQ. The V end was cut by 0 bases, the J end by 5 bases, with 11 bases between. This CDR3 is 14 amino acids long. As DNA, the CDR3 is TGCGCCAGCAGCTTGGAACCTCCTAGAACTGAAGCTTTCTTT. It codes for CASSLEPPRTEAFF.

This chain joins TRBV29-1 and TRBJ1-3, with unresolved D. The germline gives CDR1 SQVTM, CDR2 ANQGSEA. This CDR3 region has 12 residues. V lost 7 bases to trimming and J lost 3 bases, with 10 bases between them. CDR3 sequence: CSGSGFGNTIYF. In DNA, the CDR3 is TGCAGCGGGTCGGGATTTGGAAACACCATATATTTT.

J is TRBJ2-3 and V is TRBV24-1; TRBD1 matches at 8 bases. CDR3 length: 15 residues. CDR1 is KGHDR, CDR2 SFDVKD, per germline. V was clipped by 0 bases and J by 3 bases; unmatched bases: 1. CDR3 amino acids: CATSDLGQGTDTQYF. Here the CDR3 DNA reads TGTGCCACCAGTGATTTGGGACAGGGAACAGATACGCAGTATTTT.

The count of this clone is one. The chain combines TRBV24-1 with TRBJ2-7; the D is unclear. The CDR3 sequence is 12 residues long. Trimming left V 5 bases short and J 6 bases short, with 10 bases between. Looked up from germline, CDR1 is KGHDR and CDR2 is SFDVKD. The chain's CDR3 is CATSGPTPEQYF. Here the CDR3 DNA reads TGTGCCACCAGTGGGCCCACCCCCGAGCAGTACTTC.

CDR3 residues: CASSFGLSRAYGYTF. DNA of the CDR3: TGTGCCAGCAGCTTCGGACTGTCTAGGGCCTATGGCTACACCTTC. The chain joins TRBV5-6 to TRBJ1-2; D not resolved. With 2 bases removed from V and 4 bases from J, the gap between germline ends came to 15 bases. The CDR3 spans 15 residues. The V gene's germline CDR1 is SGHDT and CDR2 YYEEEE.

The chain links TRBV10-3 to TRBJ2-1; D might be TRBD2 (5 bases). The germline CDR1 and CDR2 sequences are ENHRY and SYGVKD. The V end lost 2 bases, the J end lost 0 bases, and 5 bases lay between the germline ends. The CDR3 is made up of 14 amino acids. The CDR3 DNA sequence: TGTGCCATCAGTGAGGGGAGCTCCTACAATGAGCAGTTCTTC. Its protein is CAISEGSSYNEQFF.

This clone was recorded once. The rearrangement joins TRBV5-1 to TRBJ2-2; 8 bases fit TRBD2. With 3 bases clipped from V and 1 base from J, the junction kept 2 bases outside the gene matches. CDR3 length equals 15 residues. Germline CDR1 is SGHRS and CDR2 is YFSETQ. CDR3: CASSWSGGNTGELFF. CDR3 in DNA: TGCGCCAGCAGCTGGAGCGGGGGGAACACCGGGGAGCTGTTTTTT.

J is TRBJ1-1 and V is TRBV5-6; D ambiguous. Trimming took off 1 base at V and 4 bases at J, with 11 bases between the two ends. The germline V gene has CDR1 SGHDT and CDR2 YYEEEE. This CDR3 is 14 amino acids long. The CDR3 DNA sequence: TGTGCCAGCAGCTTGCTAGGCGTCGGCACTGAAGCTTTCTTT. Its protein product is CASSLLGVGTEAFF.

A few counts support this clone. The chain couples TRBV29-1 to TRBJ1-1, with D tentatively TRBD1 (6 bases). V gave up 7 bases and J gave up 5 bases, with 11 bases separating them. In germline, CDR1 is SQVTM, CDR2 ANQGSEA. This CDR3 spans 11 amino acids. The CDR3 DNA is TGCAGCGGGGAGAGGGGGACTGAAGCTTTCTTT. Encoded protein: CSGERGTEAFF.

The genes are TRBV9 and TRBJ1-1, with TRBD1 as a possible D gene (6 bases). The CDR3 has 17 residues. Germline CDR1 and CDR2: SGDLS and YYNGEE. The V end was cut by 0 bases, the J end by 1 base, with 16 bases between. The CDR3 loop reads CASSVEGGPNSNTEAFF. In nucleotides, the CDR3 is TGTGCCAGCAGCGTAGAAGGGGGACCCAACTCGAACACTGAAGCTTTCTTT.

A single count supports this clone. The chain couples TRBV24-1 to TRBJ1-5; a weak D match, TRBD1 (6 bases). Germline CDR1 is KGHDR and CDR2 is SFDVKD. The V and J ends lost 2 bases and 1 base respectively, with 14 bases between them. This CDR3 is built from 17 residues. The CDR3 is CATSDSADRTSNQPQHF. CDR3 sequence (DNA): TGTGCCACCAGTGATTCGGCGGACAGAACCAGCAATCAGCCCCAGCATTTT.

The chain has TRBV2 and TRBJ1-6; TRBD1 might be the D (6 bases). V gave up 4 bases and J gave up 1 base, with 17 bases separating them. Germline CDR1 SNHLY, CDR2 FYNNEI. This CDR3 has 18 amino acids. CDR3 bases: TGTGCCAGCAGTGGACAGGTTAATGCAAGGTCCTATAATTCACCCCTCCACTTT. This translates into CASSGQVNARSYNSPLHF.

V usage is TRBV5-1 and J usage is TRBJ1-6, with unresolved D. CDR1 and CDR2 from the germline V gene are SGHRS and YFSETQ. The CDR3 consists of 13 residues. Trimming left V 4 bases short and J 9 bases short, with 11 bases between. Here the CDR3 DNA reads TGCGCCAGCAGCCCACAGAGTAGTTCACCCCTCCACTTT. The encoded protein is CASSPQSSSPLHF.

The V call is TRBV13, the J call TRBJ2-2, with TRBD1 matching 10 bases. CDR3 length: 14 amino acids. V was clipped by 4 bases and J by 6 bases; unmatched bases: 2. Germline CDR1 PRHDT, CDR2 FYEKMQ (reference sequence). CDR3 in DNA: TGTGCCAGCAGCTGGGACAGGGGACCCGGGGAGCTGTTTTTT. It specifies CASSWDRGPGELFF. Based on the CDR3 plus reference TRBV13 and TRBJ2-2, the full variable domain is AAGVIQSPRHLIKEKRETATLKCYPIPRHDTVYWYQQGPGQDPQFLISFYEKMQSDKGSIPDRFSAQQFSDYHSELNMSSLELGDSALYFCASSWDRGPGELFFGEGSRLTVL.

The chain uses TRBV6-5 and TRBJ2-7; D perhaps matches TRBD2 (6 bases). This CDR3 is 15 amino acids long. The V gene's germline CDR1 is MNHEY and CDR2 SVGAGI. Trimming removed 5 bases from V and 0 bases from J, with 14 bases in between. CDR3 in amino acids: CASSPSRGISYEQYV. CDR3 nucleotide sequence: TGTGCCAGCAGTCCCTCCCGGGGGATCTCCTACGAGCAGTACGTC.

The J gene is TRBJ1-2, the V gene TRBV6-5, with 8 nucleotides matching TRBD1. CDR3 length equals 10 residues. J lost 8 bases, V lost 7 bases, and 0 bases had no gene match. In germline, CDR1 is MNHEY, CDR2 SVGAGI. The CDR3 nucleotides are TGTGCCAGCACAGGGGGCGGCTACACCTTC. This gives the protein CASTGGGYTF.

The V and J genes are TRBV29-1 and TRBJ1-4; D not resolved. Trimming shortened V by 7 bases and J by 5 bases, and 14 bases separated the two germline ends. Germline V gene data show CDR1 as SQVTM and CDR2 as ANQGSEA. The length of the CDR3 is 13 residues. The CDR3 sequence: CSAADRQNEKLFF. As DNA, the CDR3 is TGCAGCGCCGCGGATCGCCAGAATGAAAAACTGTTTTTT.

This clone was seen a single time. One junction end disagrees with the germline gene, perhaps due to a read error. This sequence joins TRBV3-1 (or the pseudogene TRBV3-2) and TRBJ2-3, with TRBD1 identical over 8 bases. The CDR3 extends over 16 amino acids. Germline CDR1 reads LGHDT; CDR2 reads YNNKEL (reference sequence). This chain's CDR3 is CASSRKGQGRTGTQYF. The CDR3 bases are TGTGCCAGCAGCCGGAAAGGACAGGGAAGGACAGGTACGCAGTATTTT.

The chain couples TRBV10-3 to TRBJ1-5; D call uncertain. The V gene's germline CDR1 is ENHRY and CDR2 SYGVKD. The CDR3 runs to 15 residues. V lost 2 bases, J lost 0 bases, and 8 bases lay in between. The CDR3 region has the DNA TGTGCCATCAGTGAGGGCCAGGCTAGCAATCAGCCCCAGCATTTT. This codes for CAISEGQASNQPQHF.

This clone has a single count. This chain links TRBV19 with TRBJ1-3; 7 bases map to TRBD1. Germline V lookup: CDR1 LNHDA, CDR2 SQIVND (reference sequence). Losses at the gene ends were 4 bases for V and 4 bases for J; bases not matched to a gene: 10. The CDR3 runs to 16 residues. The DNA of the CDR3 is TGTGCCAGTAGTACCATGGACAGGCTCGGCGGAAACACCATATATTTT. Amino acids: CASSTMDRLGGNTIYF.

The chain couples TRBV4-1 to TRBJ1-6, with TRBD1 matching over 7 bases. V was pared by 4 bases and J by 11 bases, with 5 bases of the junction left unmatched. Germline CDR1 reads MGHRA; CDR2 reads YSYEKL. The CDR3 has 13 amino acids. The CDR3 region is CASSLSQGTPLHF. Written as DNA, the CDR3 is TGCGCCAGCAGCCTCTCACAGGGGACACCCCTCCACTTT.

This sequence joins TRBV7-8 and TRBJ2-5; TRBD1 matches at 8 bases. The germline gives CDR1 SGHVS, CDR2 FQNEAQ. With 4 bases clipped from V and 4 bases from J, the junction kept 5 bases outside the gene matches. CDR3 length: 14 residues. Here the CDR3 DNA reads TGTGCCAGCAGCTCCGACAGGGGAACAGAGACCCAGTACTTC. It translates to CASSSDRGTETQYF.

This chain joins TRBV20-1 and TRBJ2-5; 10 bases agree with TRBD1. V shed 3 bases and J 0 bases; nucleotides not matched to a gene: 4. The CDR3 totals 15 residues. Per the germline V gene, CDR1 is DFQATT and CDR2 is SNEGSKA (reference sequence). CDR3 sequence: CSASSGQGNQETQYF. The CDR3 region has the DNA TGCAGTGCTAGTTCGGGACAGGGGAACCAAGAGACCCAGTACTTC.

This rearrangement joins TRBV2 to TRBJ1-2; the match to TRBD1 covers 8 bases. The CDR3 length is 13 residues. The V gene's germline CDR1 is SNHLY and CDR2 FYNNEI. V lost 4 bases, J lost 8 bases, and 6 bases stayed unmatched. Here the CDR3 reads CASSVRQGWGYTF. The DNA for the CDR3 is TGTGCCAGCAGTGTTCGACAGGGGTGGGGCTACACCTTC.

CDR3: CASSAGGGLGEKLFF. The CDR3 coding sequence is TGCGCCAGCAGCGCGGGCGGGGGTCTGGGGGAAAAACTGTTTTTT. This chain links TRBV4-1 with TRBJ1-4, with D maybe TRBD1 (5 bases). Germline V gives CDR1 MGHRA, CDR2 YSYEKL. Trimming cost V 5 bases and J 8 bases, with 18 bases left between them. CDR3 size: 15 residues.

The gene calls are TRBV25-1 and TRBJ2-6; D might be TRBD1 (6 bases). The length of the CDR3 is 14 residues. Trimming cost V 6 bases and J 4 bases, with 10 bases left between them. From germline, CDR1 is MGHDK and CDR2 SYGVNS. The CDR3 loop is CASSRQAGANVLTF. The CDR3, as DNA: TGTGCCAGCAGCCGACAGGCCGGGGCCAACGTCCTGACTTTC.